This TCR beta chain is from a study of blood T cell repertoires in COVID-19. For the study at large: The United States, Italy and Spain were the sources of the acute and convalescent COVID-19 samples. Nucleic acid was either cDNA or gDNA, and it came from T cells, B-cell-depleted T cells, or PBMCs.

V dropped 8 bases and J dropped 4; count of bases not matched to a gene: 4. This CDR3 region has 13 residues. Per the germline V gene, CDR1 is SNHLY and CDR2 is FYNNEI. Seattle patients were enrolled while actively infected and followed longitudinally. Profiled with immunoSEQ multiplex PCR; TCRdb holds only in-frame clones, not every one. The sample holds 450,000 or so clones, around nine tenths seen once. Details on this clone: This CDR3 is also generated by other DNA sequences in the sample.

This TCR was sampled from a man between 18 and 35 years old with COVID-19, enrolled during active disease. Material: peripheral blood. This chain joins TRBV2 and TRBJ2-7, with TRBD1 matching 11 bases. The CDR3 DNA sequence: TGTGCCAGCTCCGGGACAGGGGGTTACGAGCAGTACTTC. This sequence encodes CASSGTGGYEQYF. The variable domain in full, completed from reference TRBV2 and TRBJ2-7, reads EPEVTQTPSHQVTQMGQEVILRCVPISNHLYFYWYRQILGQKVEFLVSFYNNEISEKSEIFDDQFSVERPDGSNFTLKIRSTKLEDSAMYFCASSGTGGYEQYFGPGTRLTVT.